The source of this T cell receptor (beta chain) is a study of cytomegalovirus exposure and HLA in healthy donors. The donors gave bone marrow, and they were healthy. Trimming cost V 1 base and J 5 bases; bases outside gene matches: 8. Per the germline V gene, CDR1 is SGHRS and CDR2 is YFSETQ. The CDR3 sequence is 15 residues long. Findings and limits, study-wide: TCR beta sequences reportedly predicted the HLA-A and HLA-B alleles of most subjects accurately.

The PCR contained 60 Vbeta and 13 Jbeta primers. The repertoire was sequenced with immunoSEQ multiplex PCR; TCRdb's copy has only in-frame clones and lacks some. The sample includes around 150,000 clones, about three quarters seen only once; the top ten take around 0.89%. Concerning this clone: Antigen: not known.

Sequencing was performed on PBMCs. V usage is TRBV5-1 and J usage is TRBJ1-2, with 7 bases lining up with TRBD1. The sequence derives from a woman in her forties or fifties in good health and CMV-seropositive. Written as DNA, the CDR3 is TGCGCCAGCAGCTTGCTTGAGGCAGGGGGATATGGCTACACCTTC. Protein sequence: CASSLLEAGGYGYTF.